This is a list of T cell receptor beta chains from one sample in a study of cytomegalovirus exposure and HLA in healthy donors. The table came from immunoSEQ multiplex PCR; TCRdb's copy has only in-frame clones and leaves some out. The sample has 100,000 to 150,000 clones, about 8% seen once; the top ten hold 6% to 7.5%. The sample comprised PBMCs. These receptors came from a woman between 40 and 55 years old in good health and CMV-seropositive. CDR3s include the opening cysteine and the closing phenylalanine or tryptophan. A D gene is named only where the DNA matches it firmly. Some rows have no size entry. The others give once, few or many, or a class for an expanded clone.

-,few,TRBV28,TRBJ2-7,TGTGCCAGCAGAATGACTGGAGCCTCCTACGAGCAGTACTTC,CASRMTGASYEQYF
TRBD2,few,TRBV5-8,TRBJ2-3,TGTGCCAGCACCTGGACTAGCGGTTTAAGCACAGATACGCAGTATTTT,CASTWTSGLSTDTQYF
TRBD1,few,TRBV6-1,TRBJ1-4,TGTGCCAGCAGTGACGGGCTCGACAGGGGTAATGAAAAACTGTTTTTT,CASSDGLDRGNEKLFF
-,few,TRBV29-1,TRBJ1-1,TGCAGCGTTGAACGGATCGGGTGGTACACTGAAGCTTTCTTT,CSVERIGWYTEAFF
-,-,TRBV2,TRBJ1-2,TGTGCCAGCAGTGAAAACAGGGAGATATCTTTGGGCTACACCTTC,CASSENREISLGYTF
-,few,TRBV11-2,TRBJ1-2,TGTGCCAGCAGCTTAGGGCTTAGGCGACAAGGGGAAGACTATGGCTACACCTTC,CASSLGLRRQGEDYGYTF
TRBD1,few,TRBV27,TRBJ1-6,TGTGCCAGCAGTTTAGAGGGGGCGCATTCACCCCTCCACTTT,CASSLEGAHSPLHF
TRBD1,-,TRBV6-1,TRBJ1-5,TGTGCCAGCAGTGAACCGAGGAGGGGGCGCCAGCCCCAGCATTTT,CASSEPRRGRQPQHF
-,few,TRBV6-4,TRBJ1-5,TGTGCCAGCAGCCCTACCCCGGAGGGGTATCAGCCCCAGCATTTT,CASSPTPEGYQPQHF
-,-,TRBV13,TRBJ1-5,TGTGCCAGCAGCAAGGAGTGTCGCAATCAGCCCCAGCATTTT,CASSKECRNQPQHF
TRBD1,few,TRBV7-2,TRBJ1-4,TGTGCCAGCAGCTCCCCAGGGGGTGCTGAAAAACTGTTTTTT,CASSSPGGAEKLFF
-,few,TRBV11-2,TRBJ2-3,TGTGCCAGCAGCTTTTCAGGGGAGACAGATACGCAGTATTTT,CASSFSGETDTQYF
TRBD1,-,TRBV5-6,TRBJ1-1,TGTGCCAGCAGCCACCCCGGGACAGGGGGCATTCTTGACACTGAAGCTTTCTTT,CASSHPGTGGILDTEAFF
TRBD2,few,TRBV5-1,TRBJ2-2,TGCGCCAGCAGCTTGGGAGCGGGGGTGAACACCGGGGAGCTGTTTTTT,CASSLGAGVNTGELFF
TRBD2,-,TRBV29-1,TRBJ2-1,TGCAGCGCAGCGACTAGCGGGGGGCGGAATGAGCAGTTCTTC,CSAATSGGRNEQFF
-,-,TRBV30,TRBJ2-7,TGTGCCTGGAGTGTAGGCGGGAAAGGGACGTACGAGCAGTACTTC,CAWSVGGKGTYEQYF
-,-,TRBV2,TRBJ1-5,TGTGCCAGCAGTGTGTGGGGGGGGACGAGCAATCAGCCCCAGCATTTT,CASSVWGGTSNQPQHF
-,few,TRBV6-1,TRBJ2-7,TGTGCCAGCAGTGAAGCGAGGTTCGACAGCTCCTACGAGCAGTACTTC,CASSEARFDSSYEQYF
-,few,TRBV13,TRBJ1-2,TGTGCCAGCAGCTTATCAGGGGATCCCCTCTATGGCTACACCTTC,CASSLSGDPLYGYTF
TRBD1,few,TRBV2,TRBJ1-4,TGTGCCAGCAGTGAGGTTACAGGGGGTGAAAAACTGTTTTTT,CASSEVTGGEKLFF
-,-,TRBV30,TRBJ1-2,TGTGCCTGGAGTGTACTCCAGGGGCCCAACTATGGCTACACCTTC,CAWSVLQGPNYGYTF
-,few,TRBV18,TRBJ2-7,TGTGCCAGCTCACCAGCAGGGTCGGGGGTCTACGAGCAGTACTTC,CASSPAGSGVYEQYF
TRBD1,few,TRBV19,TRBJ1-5,TGTGCCAGTAGTCAAAGGACAGGGCATGTTCAGCCCCAGCATTTT,CASSQRTGHVQPQHF
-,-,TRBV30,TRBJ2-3,TGTGCCACCACCTCCGCACAGAGCACAGATACGCAGTATTTT,CATTSAQSTDTQYF
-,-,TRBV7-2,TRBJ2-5,TGTGCCAGCAGCCGACACACAGGGCCTCAAGAGACCCAGTACTTC,CASSRHTGPQETQYF
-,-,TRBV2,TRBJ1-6,TGTGCCAGCAGCCCCACAGGGTCCAATTCACCCCTCCACTTT,CASSPTGSNSPLHF
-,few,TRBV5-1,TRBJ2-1,TGCGCCAGCAGCTTGGCCGTCAATGAGCAGTTCTTC,CASSLAVNEQFF
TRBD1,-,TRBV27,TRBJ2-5,TGTGCCAGCAGTTCCCCGACAGGGGGCGTATGGACCCAGTACTTC,CASSSPTGGVWTQYF
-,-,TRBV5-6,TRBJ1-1,TGTGCCAGCAGCTTGGTAACTAACACTGAAGCTTTCTTT,CASSLVTNTEAFF
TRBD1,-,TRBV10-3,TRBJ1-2,TGTGCCATCAGCCAACGACCAGGGGGTGATTTGGCCTTC,CAISQRPGGDLAF